This T cell receptor (beta chain) is from a study of neurological immune-mediated disorders. Study summary: The disease course was relapsing-remitting in around 30 and secondary progressive in about 9% of the roughly 35 multiple sclerosis patients. Study conclusions and caveats: Patients with HTLV-1-associated myelopathy had the highest level of TCR clonal expansion, whereas patients with multiple sclerosis had the lowest level, falling beneath the level found in healthy controls.

CDR1 and CDR2 (germline): SGHRS, YFSETQ. The V and J ends lost 0 bases and 4 bases respectively, with 10 bases between them. The CDR3 runs to 15 residues. This clonotype has ten or more counts. Antigen specificity is unknown. A total of 2 million PBMCs stored at -80 degrees C provided the unsorted libraries. Synthesis of cDNA was accomplished via 5'RACE employing 10-nucleotide random UMIs. Each CDR3 protein is one row after TCRdb ran MiXCR on the 5' RACE reads. The table lists roughly 70,000 distinct CDR3 sequences, less than 5.5% of them singletons. The chain links TRBV5-1 to TRBJ2-2; the D is unclear. This receptor was obtained from a woman aged 25 to 39 with multiple sclerosis. Material: PBMCs. The CDR3 sequence: CASSLVSQATGELFF. CDR3 nucleotide sequence: TGCGCCAGCAGCTTGGTTTCTCAAGCCACCGGGGAGCTGTTTTTT.